This TCR beta chain is from a study of blood T cell repertoires in COVID-19. Here immunoSEQ multiplex PCR was the method, and the copy in TCRdb shows in-frame clones only, minus some. The table shows 150,000 to 200,000 clones, with more than 75% occurring only once. The CDR3 totals 16 residues. V gave up 7 bases and J gave up 3 bases; unmatched junction bases: 15. CDR1 is SGHTA and CDR2 is FQGNSA in the germline V gene. This chain links TRBV7-2 with TRBJ2-7; 7 bases fit TRBD2. The TCR was taken from a woman between 70 and 85 years old with acute or convalescent COVID-19. The sequenced sample consisted of peripheral blood. The chain's CDR3 is CASKEFGGRAIYEQYF. The CDR3, as DNA: TGTGCCAGCAAGGAATTCGGCGGGAGAGCTATCTACGAGCAGTACTTC.